The TCR beta chain under discussion was sequenced for a study of T cell changes during pregnancy in multiple sclerosis. Clones were read by immunoSEQ multiplex PCR, and TCRdb kept only the in-frame ones, dropping some. The data hold roughly 50,000 clones, with about 90% observed a single time. This CDR3 has 15 residues. Per the germline V gene, CDR1 is SNHLY and CDR2 is FYNNEI. With 2 bases removed from V and 4 bases from J, the gap between germline ends came to 11 bases. The V call is TRBV2, the J call TRBJ1-4; no clear D gene. The specimen comprised CD4+ T cells from peripheral blood mononuclear cells, sampled after pregnancy. The clonotype originates from a female donor with multiple sclerosis, enrolled in a pregnancy study. The CDR3 sequence: CASSELSGYNEKLFF. The CDR3 DNA is TGTGCCAGCAGTGAACTCTCGGGTTATAATGAAAAACTGTTTTTT.